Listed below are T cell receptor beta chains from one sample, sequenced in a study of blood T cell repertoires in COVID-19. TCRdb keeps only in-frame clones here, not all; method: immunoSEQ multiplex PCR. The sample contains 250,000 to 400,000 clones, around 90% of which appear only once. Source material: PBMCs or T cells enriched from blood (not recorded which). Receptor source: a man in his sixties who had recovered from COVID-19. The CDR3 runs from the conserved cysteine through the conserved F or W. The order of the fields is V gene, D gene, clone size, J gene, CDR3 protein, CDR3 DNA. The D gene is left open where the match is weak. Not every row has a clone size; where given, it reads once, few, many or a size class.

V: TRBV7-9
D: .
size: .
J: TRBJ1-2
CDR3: CASSLAPGNYGYTF
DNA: TGTGCCAGCAGCTTAGCCCCAGGGAACTATGGCTACACCTTC

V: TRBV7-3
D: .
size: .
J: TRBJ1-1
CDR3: CASSLTSPGGLVSAFF
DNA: TGTGCCAGCAGCTTAACATCCCCCGGAGGCCTGGTCTCTGCTTTCTTT

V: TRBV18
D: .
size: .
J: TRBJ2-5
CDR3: CASSPVPPGVKTQYF
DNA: TGTGCCAGCTCCCCCGTACCGCCGGGGGTGAAGACCCAGTACTTC

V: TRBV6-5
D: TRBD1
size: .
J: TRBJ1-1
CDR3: CASRTGDMNTEAFF
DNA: TGTGCCAGCAGAACAGGGGACATGAACACTGAAGCTTTCTTT

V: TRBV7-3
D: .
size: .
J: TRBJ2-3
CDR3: CASSSGLETDTQYF
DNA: TGTGCCAGCAGCTCGGGACTGGAGACAGATACGCAGTATTTT

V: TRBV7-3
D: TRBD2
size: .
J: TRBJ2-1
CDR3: CASSLTRTSGSYNEQFF
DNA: TGTGCCAGCAGCTTAACCCGGACTAGCGGCTCCTACAATGAGCAGTTCTTC

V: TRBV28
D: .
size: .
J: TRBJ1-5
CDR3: CATQGDSNQPQHF
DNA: TGTGCCACCCAGGGTGATAGCAATCAGCCCCAGCATTTT

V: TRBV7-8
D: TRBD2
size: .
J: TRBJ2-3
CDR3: CASSRGTSGGGDTQYF
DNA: TGTGCCAGCAGCCGAGGGACTAGTGGAGGGGGAGATACGCAGTATTTT

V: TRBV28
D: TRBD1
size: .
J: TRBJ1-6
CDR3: CASRPSRDRVQSPLHF
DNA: TGTGCCAGCAGGCCCAGCCGGGACAGGGTACAGTCACCCCTCCACTTT

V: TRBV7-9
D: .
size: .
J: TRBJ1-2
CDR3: CASSLAPGGSYGYTF
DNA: TGTGCCAGCAGCTTAGCACCTGGGGGGAGCTATGGCTACACCTTC

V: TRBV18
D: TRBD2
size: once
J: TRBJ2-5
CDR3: CASSPTSGETQYF
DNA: TGTGCCAGCTCACCGACTAGCGGTGAGACCCAGTACTTC

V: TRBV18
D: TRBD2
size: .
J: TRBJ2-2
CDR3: CASSLTSGRSAGELFF
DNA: TGTGCCAGCTCACTGACTAGCGGGAGGTCTGCCGGGGAGCTGTTTTTT

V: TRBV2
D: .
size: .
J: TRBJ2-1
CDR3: CAIIKGASGRDEQFF
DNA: TGTGCCATAATCAAGGGGGCTAGCGGGCGGGATGAGCAGTTCTTC

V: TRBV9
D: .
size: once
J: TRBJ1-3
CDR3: CASSVDRAGNTIYF
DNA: TGTGCCAGCAGCGTAGACAGGGCTGGAAACACCATATATTTT

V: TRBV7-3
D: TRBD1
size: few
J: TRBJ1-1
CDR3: CASSLTKGTAGTEAFF
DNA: TGTGCCAGCAGCTTGACTAAAGGGACAGCGGGCACTGAAGCTTTCTTT

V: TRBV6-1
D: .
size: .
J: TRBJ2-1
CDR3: CASSEQGRGYEQFF
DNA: TGTGCCAGCAGTGAGCAGGGGAGGGGGTATGAGCAGTTCTTC

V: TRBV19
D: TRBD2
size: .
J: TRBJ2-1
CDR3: CASNGGRAANEQFF
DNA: TGTGCCAGTAACGGCGGGAGGGCCGCCAATGAGCAGTTCTTC

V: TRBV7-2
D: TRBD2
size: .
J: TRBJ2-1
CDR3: CASSLGLAGGPFLNEQFF
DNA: TGTGCCAGCAGCTTAGGACTAGCGGGAGGGCCTTTTCTCAATGAGCAGTTCTTC

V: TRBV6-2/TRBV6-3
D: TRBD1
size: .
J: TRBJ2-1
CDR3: CASSDPPGQGFRNEQFF
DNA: TGTGCCAGCAGTGACCCCCCGGGACAGGGCTTTAGGAATGAGCAGTTCTTC

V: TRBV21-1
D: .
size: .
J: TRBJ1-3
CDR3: CASSIQGREAFGNTIYF
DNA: TGTGCCAGCAGCATACAGGGGCGCGAGGCTTTTGGAAACACCATATATTTT

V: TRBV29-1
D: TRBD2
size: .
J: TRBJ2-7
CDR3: CSVEGTSGLRSSYEQYF
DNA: TGCAGCGTTGAAGGGACTAGCGGGCTCCGGAGCTCCTACGAGCAGTACTTC

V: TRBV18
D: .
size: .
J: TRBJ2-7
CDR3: CASSPREGTYEQYF
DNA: TGTGCCAGCTCACCACGAGAGGGAACCTACGAGCAGTACTTC

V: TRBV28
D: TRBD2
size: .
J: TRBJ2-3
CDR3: CASSSPSSGSSTDTQYF
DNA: TGTGCCAGCAGTTCCCCGTCTAGCGGGAGCAGCACAGATACGCAGTATTTT

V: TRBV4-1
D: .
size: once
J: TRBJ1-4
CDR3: CASSRRATGPNEKLFF
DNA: TGCGCCAGCAGCCGCAGAGCGACAGGCCCTAATGAAAAACTGTTTTTT